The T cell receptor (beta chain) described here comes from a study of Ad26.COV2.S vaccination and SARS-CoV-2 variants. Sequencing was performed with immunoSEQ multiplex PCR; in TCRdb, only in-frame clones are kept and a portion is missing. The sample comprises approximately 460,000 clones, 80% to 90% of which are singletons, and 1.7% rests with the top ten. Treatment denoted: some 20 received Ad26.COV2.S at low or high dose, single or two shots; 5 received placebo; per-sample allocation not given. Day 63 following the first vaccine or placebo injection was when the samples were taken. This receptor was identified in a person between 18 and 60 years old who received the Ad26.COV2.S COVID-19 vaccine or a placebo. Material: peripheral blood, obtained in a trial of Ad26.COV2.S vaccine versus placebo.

This CDR3 is CASSPGTHYGYTF. The CDR3 bases are TGTGCCAGCAGCCCCGGGACACACTATGGCTACACCTTC. The chain links TRBV7-6 to TRBJ1-2, with D perhaps matching TRBD1 (6 bases). From germline, CDR1 is SGHVS and CDR2 FNYEAQ. The V end lost 5 bases, the J end lost 3 bases, and 10 bases lay between the germline ends. This CDR3 contains 13 residues.